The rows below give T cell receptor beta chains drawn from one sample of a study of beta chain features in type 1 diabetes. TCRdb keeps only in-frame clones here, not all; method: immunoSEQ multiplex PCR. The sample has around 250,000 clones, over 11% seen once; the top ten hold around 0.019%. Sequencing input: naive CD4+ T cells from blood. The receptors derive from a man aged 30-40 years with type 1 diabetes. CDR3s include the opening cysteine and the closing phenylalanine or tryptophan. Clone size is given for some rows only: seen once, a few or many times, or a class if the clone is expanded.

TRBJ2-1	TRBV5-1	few	CASSLGPSGGNEQFF
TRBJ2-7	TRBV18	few	CASSPGLATYEQYF
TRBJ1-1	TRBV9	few	CASSAGISNTEAFF
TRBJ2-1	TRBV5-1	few	CASSLDPFIDNEQFF
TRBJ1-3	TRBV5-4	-	CASSPGLFSGNTIYF
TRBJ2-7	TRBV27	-	CASSPGTSGEREQYF
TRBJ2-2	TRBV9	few	CASSVASNTGELFF
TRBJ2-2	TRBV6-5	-	CASSWAGMHGELFF
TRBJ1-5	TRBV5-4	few	CASSQDPENFGGGQHF
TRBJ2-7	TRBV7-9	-	CASSIQGPGYEQYF
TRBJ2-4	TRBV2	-	CASSEIEVAKNIQYF
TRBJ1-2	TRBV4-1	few	CASSQDLGGLGYTF
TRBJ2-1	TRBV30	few	CAWSVPGTTSLKQFF
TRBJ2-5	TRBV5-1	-	CASSSKETQYF
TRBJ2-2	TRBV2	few	CASSELGTENTGELFF
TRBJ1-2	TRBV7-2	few	CASSLVGTEGYGYTF
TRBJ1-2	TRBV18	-	CASSPKTGQNYGYTF
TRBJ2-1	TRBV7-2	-	CASSLEATGGHNEQFF
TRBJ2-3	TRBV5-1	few	CASSIQGVGSTDTQYF
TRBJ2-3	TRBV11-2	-	CASRTAGLSDTQYF
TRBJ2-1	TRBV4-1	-	CASSQEMGQRDNEQFF
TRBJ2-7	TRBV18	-	CASSPTGSYEQYF
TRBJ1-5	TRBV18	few	CASSSLSSDRGQPQHF
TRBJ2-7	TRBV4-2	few	CASSQRLVAGAYEQYF
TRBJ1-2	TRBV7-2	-	CASSRVRDSRNYGYTF
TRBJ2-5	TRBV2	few	CASTDRARGETQYF
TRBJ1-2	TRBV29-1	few	CSVSRDRDYGYTF
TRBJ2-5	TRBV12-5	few	CASGLTASQETQYF
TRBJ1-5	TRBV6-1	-	CASSEGGLDQPQHF
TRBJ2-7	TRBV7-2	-	CASSLTSGLSYEQYF
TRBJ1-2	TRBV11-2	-	CASSSIPQGPSGGGYTF
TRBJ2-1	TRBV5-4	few	CASSSAWGLANNEQFF
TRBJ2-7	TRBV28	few	CASSSSGTGRYYEQYF
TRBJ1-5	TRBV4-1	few	CASSLGGSGEQPQHF
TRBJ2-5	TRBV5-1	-	CASSLDDRGRIAETQYF
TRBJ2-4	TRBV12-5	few	CASGQSAKNIQYF
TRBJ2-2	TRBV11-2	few	CASSVGVAGELFF
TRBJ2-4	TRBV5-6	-	CASRKRGVAKNIQYF
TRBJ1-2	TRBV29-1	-	CSVPGLKGYTF
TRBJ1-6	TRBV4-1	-	CASSRWWGVGNSPLHF
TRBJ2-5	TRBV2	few	CASRLAGGIQETQYF
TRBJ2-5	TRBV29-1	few	CSVEGGLETQYF
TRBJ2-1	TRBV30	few	CAWSAGLGEQFF
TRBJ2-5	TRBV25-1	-	CASSEGGTARETQYF
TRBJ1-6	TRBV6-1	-	CASSEFQGGLLHF
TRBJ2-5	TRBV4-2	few	CASSQEGHLETQYF
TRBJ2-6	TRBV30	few	CAWRQTGSNVLTF
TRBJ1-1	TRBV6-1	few	CASSAVANTEAFF
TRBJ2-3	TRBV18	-	CASSPPNRQLTDTQYF
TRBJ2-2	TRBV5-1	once	CASSYTGINTGELFF
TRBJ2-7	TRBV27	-	CASSSEGEQYF
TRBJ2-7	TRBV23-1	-	CASSLLRYKSTYEQYF